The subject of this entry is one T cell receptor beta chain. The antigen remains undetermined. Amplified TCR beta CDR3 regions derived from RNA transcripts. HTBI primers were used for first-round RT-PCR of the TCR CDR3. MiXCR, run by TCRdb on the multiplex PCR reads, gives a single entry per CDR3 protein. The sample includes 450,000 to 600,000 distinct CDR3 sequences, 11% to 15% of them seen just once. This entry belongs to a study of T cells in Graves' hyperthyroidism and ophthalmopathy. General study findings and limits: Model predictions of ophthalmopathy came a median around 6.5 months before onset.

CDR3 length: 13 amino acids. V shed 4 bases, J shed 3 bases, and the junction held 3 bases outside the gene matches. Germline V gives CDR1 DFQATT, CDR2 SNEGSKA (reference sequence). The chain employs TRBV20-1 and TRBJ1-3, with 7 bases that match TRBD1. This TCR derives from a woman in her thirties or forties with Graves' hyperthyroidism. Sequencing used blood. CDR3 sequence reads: CSAKRDSGNTIYF. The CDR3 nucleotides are TGCAGTGCTAAACGGGACAGTGGAAACACCATATATTTT.